This entry concerns a single TCR beta chain. This clonotype was seen at least ten times. This clone's antigen is unknown. There are no base qualities to consult, and no much larger clone falls within one base. Patients chosen for sequencing had shown expansion of CD8+CD57+ cells by flow cytometry. All patients had severe acquired aplastic anemia diagnosed by International Study of Aplastic Anemia and Agranulocytosis and Camitta criteria. At the time blood was sampled, none of the patients had received any therapy. In this study, sorted CD4+ and CD8+ T cells from the blood of healthy subjects and of severe aplastic anemia patients had their TCR repertoires deep-sequenced. Patients were enrolled in the USA under clinicaltrials.gov protocols 00001620, 01623167, 00001397, 00071045, 00081523 and 00961064. Ficoll-Paque density gradient centrifugation was used to isolate peripheral blood mononuclear cells. Before DNA extraction, CD4+ and CD8+ T cells were sorted by FACS or by magnetic beads.

V loses 4 bases of germline sequence and J loses 7 bases, and the interval between the two ends is 12 bases. Spanning cysteine to phenylalanine, the CDR3 consists of 13 amino acids. The read is trimmed to its CDR3 DNA, 39 bases read in frame from base 1. As encoded in the germline V gene (reference sequence), CDR1 is SEHNR while CDR2 is FQNEAQ. This entry is derived from a study of CD8+CD57+ T cells in acquired aplastic anemia (dated by TCRdb to the late 2010s). Some background on the complete study: Extracted DNA from sorted CD4+ and CD8+ cells averaged approximately 3 ug, ranging from roughly 0.17 to 27.4 ug. CD8+CD57+ expansion was defined as a frequency above the mean frequency observed in healthy subjects. Study-wide findings and limitations: Approximately 31 CD8+ CDR3 sequences were found in both patients and controls but appeared to be highly expressed in patients and within the immunodominant clones of the patients. No significant difference in CD8+ Simpson's diversity was found between patients and healthy controls (P=0.060).

Genomic DNA served as template for TCR beta VDJ combination and CDR3 sequence profiling. An Illumina HiSeq 2000 was the platform used for TCR repertoire sequencing. The published analysis was carried out like this. Repertoires were assessed using TRBV/TRBJ rearrangement plots, CDR3 size and DJ length profiles, and Simpson's diversity index. The most abundant DNA sequence in the deep sequencing data was defined as the immunodominant clone. CDR3 amino acid sequences were checked for sharing between subjects and were compared against published repertoires and the VDJdb database. TCRdb cleaned the public reads at Q25 with fastp, built clones with MiXCR and kept in-frame beta chains. Each CDR3 protein appears once, grouped with its most common genes and DNA. The V and J calls shown here were made by TCRdb, not taken from the authors' results. The sample data list around 170,000 distinct CDR3 sequences, and roughly half of these were observed just once. The ten largest account for around a tenth of the sample.

This receptor was obtained from a human donor with aplastic anemia. Sequences were obtained from sorted CD4+, CD8+, or CD8+CD57+ T cells (not recorded which) from PBMCs. Rearrangement joined TRBV7-9 to TRBJ2-3, with TRBD1 tentatively as D gene (6 bases match). The CDR3 sequence is CASSSYRVYTQYF. The DNA is as follows: TGTGCCAGCAGCTCATACAGGGTTTATACGCAGTATTTT.